One sample yielded the 10 T cell receptor beta chains listed below, sequenced in a study of breast tumors, draining lymph nodes, adjacent tissues. Via MiXCR, TCRdb re-called the multiplex PCR reads, giving one row per CDR3 protein. The sample consists of around 250,000 distinct CDR3 sequences, nearly 35% of them appearing once. Samples came from axillary lymph nodes draining the breast cancer. The sample consisted of axillary lymph node tissue. The source of these receptors is a female donor with breast cancer. Some clones in this sample may be carry-over from other donors' samples.

V gene TRBV6-5 combines with J gene TRBJ2-5, with D perhaps matching TRBD1 (5 bases). Per germline, CDR1 MNHEY and CDR2 SVGAGI. The V and J ends lost 6 bases and 2 bases respectively, with 13 bases between them. The CDR3 sequence is 14 residues long. The CDR3 loop reads CASSYRTHQETQYF. CDR3 nucleotides: TGTGCCAGCAGCTATAGGACACATCAAGAGACCCAGTACTTC.

This clonotype came up many times. The J gene is TRBJ1-3, the V gene TRBV10-3; TRBD1 aligns across 7 bases. The germline gives CDR1 ENHRY, CDR2 SYGVKD. This CDR3 contains 17 residues. The ends lost 3 bases at V and 4 bases at J; junction bases unmatched: 12. The CDR3 sequence: CAISDKTGQWSGNTIYF. The CDR3 DNA is TGTGCCATCAGTGATAAGACAGGGCAGTGGTCCGGAAACACCATATATTTT.

This clonotype was picked up many times. V is TRBV4-3 and J is TRBJ1-2; 7 bases are shared with TRBD1. Germline trimming cut 0 bases from V and 6 bases from J; bases unmatched to any gene: 4. The CDR3 spans 14 residues. CDR1 is LGHNA, CDR2 YSLEER, per germline. The CDR3 sequence: CASSQDGGGDGYTF. In nucleotides, the CDR3 is TGCGCCAGCAGCCAAGACGGAGGGGGCGATGGCTACACCTTC.

This clonotype appeared many times. The chain employs TRBV7-6 and TRBJ2-7; D is undetermined. The CDR3 contains 13 residues. Germline-derived CDR1 and CDR2 are SGHVS and FNYEAQ. V was shortened by 6 bases and J by 6 bases, with 15 bases between the two germline ends. This CDR3 reads CASSRLSGTEQYF. The CDR3 DNA follows: TGTGCCAGCAGTCGACTTTCGGGCACCGAGCAGTACTTC.

V is TRBV2 and J is TRBJ2-7, with D perhaps being TRBD1 or TRBD2 (5 bases each). This CDR3 contains 14 residues. Germline V gives CDR1 SNHLY, CDR2 FYNNEI. The V gene lost 6 bases and the J gene lost 4 bases, with 16 bases spanning the gap. CDR3 sequence reads: CASSPFRDVYEQYF. The CDR3, as DNA: TGTGCCAGCAGCCCCTTCCGGGACGTTTACGAGCAGTACTTC.

This clonotype has a count of ten or more. The chain employs TRBV5-1 and TRBJ2-1; 11 bases map to TRBD2. Trimming removed 4 bases from V and 2 bases from J; junction bases left unmatched: 8. CDR3 length: 17 amino acids. CDR1 SGHRS and CDR2 YFSETQ come from the germline V gene. CDR3 loop: CASSRIAGGPPYNEQFF. The CDR3 coding sequence is TGCGCCAGCAGCCGAATAGCGGGAGGGCCGCCCTACAATGAGCAGTTCTTC.

This clonotype occurred once. The V gene is TRBV7-2, the J gene TRBJ2-1, with a possible D match to TRBD2 (6 bases). The CDR3 has 17 amino acids. Trimming cost V 5 bases and J 2 bases, with 19 bases left between them. Germline values: CDR1 SGHTA, CDR2 FQGNSA. CDR3 amino acids: CASSLIGWGGPYNEQFF. CDR3 DNA: TGTGCCAGCAGCCTCATCGGGTGGGGAGGCCCCTACAATGAGCAGTTCTTC.

This clonotype was observed many times. The chain has TRBV5-1 and TRBJ1-4, with TRBD1 identical over 8 bases. The CDR3 length is 15 residues. V trimming: 0 bases; J trimming: 6 bases; junction bases outside the gene matches: 4. CDR1 is SGHRS and CDR2 is YFSETQ in the germline V gene. The CDR3 DNA reads as TGCGCCAGCAGCTTGGAGGGACAGGCACATGAAAAACTGTTTTTT. Its protein is CASSLEGQAHEKLFF.

This chain connects TRBV11-2 to TRBJ1-2; D gene ambiguous. The CDR3 has 13 residues. Germline CDR1 and CDR2: SGHAT and FQNNGV. Trimming took off 4 bases at V and 5 bases at J, with 11 bases between the two ends. DNA of the CDR3: TGTGCCAGCAGCTGGCGGGGAGAATATGGCTACACCTTC. Translating it yields CASSWRGEYGYTF.

This clonotype was found many times. This rearrangement joins TRBV20-1 to TRBJ1-6, with D possibly matching TRBD1 (6 bases). Germline lookup yields CDR1 DFQATT and CDR2 SNEGSKA (reference sequence). CDR3 length equals 15 residues. Deletions cut 7 bases from V and 9 bases from J, with 22 bases between. The CDR3 spells CSVAALPGQFSPLHF. The DNA of the CDR3 is TGCAGTGTAGCCGCCCTACCGGGACAATTTTCACCCCTCCACTTT.